This T cell receptor (beta chain) was sequenced during a study of a mutant IDH1 vaccine in newly diagnosed glioma. Sequencing used immunoSEQ multiplex PCR; TCRdb keeps in-frame clones, though not all of them. This table holds about 36,000 clones, about nine tenths found once. Time point indicated: baseline, week 1 (first vaccination visit). Treatment in this sample: pre-vaccination baseline after standard-of-care therapy. This clonotype was obtained from a man aged 18-30 years with glioma. The starting material was PBMCs, obtained from a glioma patient treated with radiotherapy, temozolomide or both.

The CDR3 DNA is TGTGCCAGCAGCGTGACAGGGGTACAGCCCCAGCATTTT. The encoded protein is CASSVTGVQPQHF. The V and J genes are TRBV7-2 and TRBJ1-5; TRBD1 aligns across 8 bases. This CDR3 has 13 amino acids. CDR1 is SGHTA, CDR2 FQGNSA, per germline. Trimming took 5 bases from V and 7 from J; bases not matched to a gene: 4.